One and the same sample provided the 13 T cell receptor beta chains below, sequenced in a study of lymphopenia after photon versus proton radiotherapy. Measured with immunoSEQ multiplex PCR; TCRdb has only the in-frame clones, and not every one. The sample holds more than 30,000 clones, 89% seen once. The input for sequencing was peripheral blood, taken from a patient treated with proton-based radiotherapy. These receptors came from a woman in her seventies with pancreatic cancer. Some clones in this sample may be carry-over from other donors' samples.

V usage is TRBV7-8 and J usage is TRBJ2-2; no clear D. Germline CDR1 reads SGHVS; CDR2 reads FQNEAQ. This CDR3 comprises 15 residues. V lost 1 base and J 0 bases, leaving 6 bases between the germline ends. CDR3 in DNA: TGTGCCAGCAGCTTAGTTTCCGCGAACACCGGGGAGCTGTTTTTT. The encoded protein is CASSLVSANTGELFF.

The CDR3 nucleotides are TGCGCCAGCAGTCGGATACTCGGGACACACGTCCGGCAGTACTTC. Residues: CASSRILGTHVRQYF. This chain connects TRBV23-1 to TRBJ2-5; TRBD1 might be the D (6 bases). TRBV23-1 is reported as an ORF; its role is uncertain. This CDR3 spans 15 amino acids. Trimming cost V 4 bases and J 11 bases, with 23 bases left between them.

A single count supports this clone. The genes are TRBV15 and TRBJ1-5, with no clear D. The CDR3 loop spans 13 amino acids. V was pared by 5 bases and J by 4 bases, with 9 bases between. Germline loops: CDR1 LNHNV, CDR2 YYDKDF (reference sequence). As DNA, the CDR3 is TGTGCCACCAGCGGCCGAAATAATCAGCCCCAGCATTTT. Protein product: CATSGRNNQPQHF.

The chain employs TRBV5-6 and TRBJ1-2, with 7 bases matching TRBD1. The CDR3 is made up of 16 amino acids. CDR1 is SGHDT and CDR2 is YYEEEE in the germline V gene. Trimming took 0 bases from V and 4 from J; bases not matched to a gene: 9. DNA for the CDR3: TGTGCCAGCAGCTTGGACGGACAGGTTACGCCCTATGGCTACACCTTC. As protein: CASSLDGQVTPYGYTF.

The chain links TRBV5-1 to TRBJ1-1, with 7 positions matching TRBD1. Germline V gene sequence: CDR1 SGHRS, CDR2 YFSETQ. This CDR3 is built from 13 residues. The ends lost 3 bases at V and 1 base at J; junction bases unmatched: 0. CDR3: CASSWDRNTEAFF. DNA of the CDR3: TGCGCCAGCAGCTGGGACAGGAACACTGAAGCTTTCTTT.

The V gene is TRBV1, the J gene TRBJ2-7; the table gives TRBD2 as D, unverified against the DNA. TRBV1 is termed a pseudogene. The CDR3 has 17 residues. The CDR3 sequence is CTSSQDKGAGGFYEQYF. The CDR3 nucleotides are TGCACCAGCAGCCAAGATAAGGGGGCGGGAGGGTTCTACGAGCAGTACTTC.

The rearrangement links TRBV7-2 to TRBJ1-2; TRBD1 agrees at 7 bases. J was trimmed by 7 bases and V by 4 bases; bases with no gene match: 6. The CDR3 has 13 residues. Germline V CDR1 and CDR2: SGHTA, FQGNSA. DNA of the CDR3: TGTGCCAGCAGCTCGGTGAGGGGGCTTGGCTACACCTTC. It specifies CASSSVRGLGYTF.

This clone has more than one count but fewer than ten. The chain links TRBV30 to TRBJ2-2; a weak D match, TRBD2 (7 bases). Germline loops: CDR1 GTSNPN, CDR2 SVGIG (reference sequence). There are 11 residues in the CDR3. Trimming shortened V by 5 bases and J by 13 bases, and 14 bases separated the two germline ends. Here the CDR3 reads CAWRKGGWLFF. CDR3 in DNA: TGTGCCTGGCGGAAGGGGGGGTGGCTGTTTTTT. The complete variable domain, with remaining parts taken from reference TRBV30 and TRBJ2-2, reads SQTIHQWPATLVQPVGSPLSLECTVEGTSNPNLYWYRQAAGRGLQLLFYSVGIGQISSEVPQNLSASRPQDRQFILSSKKLLLSDSGFYLCAWRKGGWLFFGEGSRLTVL.

This sequence joins TRBV5-4 and TRBJ1-1; unclear D gene. Trimming left V 0 bases short and J 2 bases short, with 8 bases between. This CDR3 spans 14 amino acids. Germline-derived CDR1 and CDR2 are SGHNT and YYREEE (reference sequence). As DNA, the CDR3 is TGTGCCAGCAGCTTGGCGGGGTATAACACTGAAGCTTTCTTT. Its protein product is CASSLAGYNTEAFF. The variable domain in full, completed from reference TRBV5-4 and TRBJ1-1, reads ETGVTQSPTHLIKTRGQQVTLRCSSQSGHNTVSWYQQALGQGPQFIFQYYREEENGRGNFPPRFSGLQFPNYSSELNVNALELDDSALYLCASSLAGYNTEAFFGQGTRLTVV.

This clone was seen a few times. The chain couples TRBV6-5 to TRBJ2-1, with D possibly being TRBD2 (5 bases). The CDR3 contains 12 residues. CDR1 is MNHEY and CDR2 is SVGAGI in the germline V gene. Trimming cost V 10 bases and J 4 bases, with 11 bases left between them. CDR3 sequence (DNA): TGTGCCACCAACGGGGTTTACAATGAGCAGTTCTTC. It encodes CATNGVYNEQFF.

The chain has TRBV18 and TRBJ2-7; a weak D match, TRBD2 (5 bases). Looked up from germline, CDR1 is KGHSH and CDR2 is LQKENI. The CDR3 length is 14 residues. With 3 bases removed from V and 3 bases from J, the gap between germline ends came to 12 bases. Here the CDR3 reads CASSPTKNNYEQYF. In DNA form, the CDR3 reads TGTGCCAGCTCACCGACTAAGAATAACTACGAGCAGTACTTC.

The chain couples TRBV30 to TRBJ2-1; the D is unclear. The CDR3 spans 14 residues. Germline loops: CDR1 GTSNPN, CDR2 SVGIG (reference sequence). Trimming left V 5 bases short and J 0 bases short, with 11 bases between. The CDR3 bases are TGTGCCTGGGTGGGCCTTAGCTCCTACAATGAGCAGTTCTTC. Translation gives CAWVGLSSYNEQFF. Drawing the rest from reference TRBV30 and TRBJ2-1, the complete variable domain is SQTIHQWPATLVQPVGSPLSLECTVEGTSNPNLYWYRQAAGRGLQLLFYSVGIGQISSEVPQNLSASRPQDRQFILSSKKLLLSDSGFYLCAWVGLSSYNEQFFGPGTRLTVL.

The V gene is TRBV2, the J gene TRBJ2-7, with D possibly matching TRBD1 (8 bases). The CDR3 totals 15 residues. The germline gives CDR1 SNHLY, CDR2 FYNNEI. Trimming left V 6 bases short and J 0 bases short, with 15 bases between. The CDR3 loop is CASSQQGGASYEQYF. In DNA form, the CDR3 reads TGTGCCAGCAGCCAACAGGGGGGGGCCTCCTACGAGCAGTACTTC.